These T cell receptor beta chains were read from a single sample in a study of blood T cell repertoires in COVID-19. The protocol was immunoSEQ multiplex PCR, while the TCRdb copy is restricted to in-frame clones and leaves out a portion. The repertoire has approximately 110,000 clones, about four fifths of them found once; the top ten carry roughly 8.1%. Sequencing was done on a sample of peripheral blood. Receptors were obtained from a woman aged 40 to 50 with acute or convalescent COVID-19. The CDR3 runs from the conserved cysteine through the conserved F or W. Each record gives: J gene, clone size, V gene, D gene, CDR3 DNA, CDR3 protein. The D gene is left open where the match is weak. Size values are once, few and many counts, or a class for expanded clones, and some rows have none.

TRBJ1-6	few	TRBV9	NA	TGTGCCAGCAGCACGGGGGGGGGAGGTTCACCCCTCCACTTT	CASSTGGGGSPLHF
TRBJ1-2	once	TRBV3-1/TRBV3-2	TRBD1	TGTGCCAGCAGCCAAGACGACAGGGCATACACCTTC	CASSQDDRAYTF
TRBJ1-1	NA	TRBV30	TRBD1	TGTGCCTGGTCGCAGGGGGAACGGGGCACTGAAGCTTTCTTT	CAWSQGERGTEAFF
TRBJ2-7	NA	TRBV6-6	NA	TGTGCCAGCAGTCCATTAGCGCAAAGCTCCTACGAGCAGTACTTC	CASSPLAQSSYEQYF
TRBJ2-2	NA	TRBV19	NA	TGTGCCAGTAGTATTACAGGCGGAGCCGGGGAGCTGTTTTTT	CASSITGGAGELFF
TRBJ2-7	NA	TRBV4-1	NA	TGCGCCAGCAGCCAAGACTCAGGTCGCGAGCAGTACTTC	CASSQDSGREQYF
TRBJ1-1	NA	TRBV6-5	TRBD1	TGTGCCAGCAGACCAGGGACAGGTCACACTGAAGCTTTCTTT	CASRPGTGHTEAFF
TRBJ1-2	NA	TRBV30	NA	TGTGCCTGGAGTGTAACAGGGAGTGGCTACACCTTC	CAWSVTGSGYTF
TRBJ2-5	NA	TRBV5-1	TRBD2	TGCGCCAGCAGCGCGACCGGACGGGGGGAAGGGGAGACCCAGTACTTC	CASSATGRGEGETQYF
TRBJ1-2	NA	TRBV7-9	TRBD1	TGTGCCAGCAGCCGAGGACAGGGGACCTATGGCTACACCTTC	CASSRGQGTYGYTF
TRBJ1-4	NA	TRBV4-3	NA	TGCGCCAGCAGCCAAGCCGTAGGCGGCGGGGATGAAAAACTGTTTTTT	CASSQAVGGGDEKLFF
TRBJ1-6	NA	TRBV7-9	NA	TGTGCCAGCAGCTCGGACAGATATAATTCACCCCTCCACTTT	CASSSDRYNSPLHF
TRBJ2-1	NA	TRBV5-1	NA	TGCGCCAGCAGTTATGCCGGGACTGGGGACTACAATGAGCAGTTCTTC	CASSYAGTGDYNEQFF
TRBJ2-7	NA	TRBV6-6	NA	TGTGCCAGCAGTTACTCACTCTACGAGCAGTACTTC	CASSYSLYEQYF
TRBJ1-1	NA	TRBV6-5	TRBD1	TGTGCCAGCATCAAGGGGACAGGGCGCGAGGGGGCTTTCTTT	CASIKGTGREGAFF
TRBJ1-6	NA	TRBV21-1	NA	TGTGCCAGCAGCAAGGTCCACAGGACCTATAATTCACCCCTCCACTTT	CASSKVHRTYNSPLHF
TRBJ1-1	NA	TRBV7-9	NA	TGTGCCAGCAGTGCGAGGCCTGACACTGAAGCTTTCTTT	CASSARPDTEAFF
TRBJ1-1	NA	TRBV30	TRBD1	TGTGCCTGGAGTCCCTATCCACCGGGACAGGGGGGTGAAGCTTTCTTT	CAWSPYPPGQGGEAFF
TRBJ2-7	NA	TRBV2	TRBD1	TGTGCCAGCAGGACACAGGGGGCGGGCGAGCAGTACTTC	CASRTQGAGEQYF
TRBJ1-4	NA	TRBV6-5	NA	TGTGCCAGCAGTTACGGAACAGGGCGGAATGAAAAACTGTTTTTT	CASSYGTGRNEKLFF
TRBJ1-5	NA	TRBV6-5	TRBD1	TGTGCCAGCAGTCGGGACAGGGGAAGCAATCAGCCCCAGCATTTT	CASSRDRGSNQPQHF
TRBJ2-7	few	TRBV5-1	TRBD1	TGCGCCAGCAGCTCTACGGGACAGGGCTACGAGCAGTACTTC	CASSSTGQGYEQYF
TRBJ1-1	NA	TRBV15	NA	TGTGCCACCAGCAGAAAAAGAGGCACTGAAGCTTTCTTT	CATSRKRGTEAFF
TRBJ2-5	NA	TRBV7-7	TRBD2	TGTGCCAGCAGCCCGATCGGGGGGGGACAAGAGACCCAGTACTTC	CASSPIGGGQETQYF
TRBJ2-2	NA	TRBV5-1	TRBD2	TGCGCCAGCAGCCCTCGTCGTCGGGGGGGAAGCACCGGGGAGCTGTTTTTT	CASSPRRRGGSTGELFF